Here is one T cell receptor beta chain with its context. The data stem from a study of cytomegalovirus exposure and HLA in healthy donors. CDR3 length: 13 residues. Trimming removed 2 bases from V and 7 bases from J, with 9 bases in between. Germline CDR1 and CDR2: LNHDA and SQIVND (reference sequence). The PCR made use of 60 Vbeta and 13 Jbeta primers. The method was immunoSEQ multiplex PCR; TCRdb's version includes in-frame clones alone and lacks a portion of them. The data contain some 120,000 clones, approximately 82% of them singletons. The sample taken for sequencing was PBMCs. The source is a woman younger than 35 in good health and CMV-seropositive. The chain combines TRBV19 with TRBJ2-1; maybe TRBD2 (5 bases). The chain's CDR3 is CASSILAGNEQFF. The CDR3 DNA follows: TGTGCCAGTAGTATACTAGCTGGGAATGAGCAGTTCTTC.